The 22 T cell receptor beta chains reported below all come from one sample, sequenced in a study of beta chain features in type 1 diabetes. Whole-study results and caveats: Among patients with Type 1 diabetes, TCRB CDR3s were moderately but significantly shorter in every one of the four CD4+ subsets.

These TCRs are of unknown antigen specificity. Every bit of the isolated RNA underwent reverse transcription, so sequencing read expressed TCRB transcripts. Repertoires were generated with immunoSEQ multiplex PCR, while TCRdb's copy carries only in-frame clones and drops some. This table holds about 660,000 clones, more than 13% found once. The sample comprised naive CD4+ T cells from blood. The receptors stem from a man younger than 35 with type 1 diabetes.

This clone was seen a handful of times. The rearrangement uses TRBV7-9 and TRBJ1-5; D is possibly TRBD1 (6 bases). Trimming removed 7 bases at V and 1 base at J, with 11 bases between. The CDR3 runs 14 residues. Germline CDR1 SEHNR, CDR2 FQNEAQ (reference sequence). CDR3 amino acids: CASTAGHSNQPQHF. The DNA for the CDR3 is TGTGCCAGCACCGCGGGACACAGCAATCAGCCCCAGCATTTT. Supplemented by reference TRBV7-9 and TRBJ1-5, the full variable domain reads DTGVSQNPRHKITKRGQNVTFRCDPISEHNRLYWYRQTLGQGPEFLTYFQNEAQLEKSRLLSDRFSAERPKGSFSTLEIQRTEQGDSAMYLCASTAGHSNQPQHFGDGTRLSIL.

This clone appeared a few times. J is TRBJ1-2 and V is TRBV4-3; TRBD1 might be the D (5 bases). The CDR3 is 15 residues long. Germline CDR1 is LGHNA and CDR2 is YSLEER. Trimming took off 0 bases at V and 5 bases at J, with 13 bases between the two ends. The CDR3 nucleotides read TGCGCCAGCAGCCAAGAATGGGGGGATGGGTATGGCTACACCTTC. Its protein is CASSQEWGDGYGYTF.

This clone appeared a few times. The sample carries other DNA sequences with the same CDR3. The genes are TRBV9 and TRBJ2-1; D gene uncertain. Germline V CDR1 and CDR2: SGDLS, YYNGEE. The CDR3 totals 11 residues. The germline V and J ends were trimmed by 1 base and 7 bases, with 3 bases remaining between them. CDR3 sequence: CASSVRNEQFF. The DNA of the CDR3 is TGTGCCAGCAGCGTACGAAATGAGCAGTTCTTC.

V gene TRBV2 combines with J gene TRBJ1-1; no reliable D call. This CDR3 spans 13 amino acids. CDR1 is SNHLY, CDR2 FYNNEI, per germline. The V and J ends lost 9 bases and 3 bases respectively, with 14 bases between them. In nucleotides, the CDR3 is TGTGCCAGGGCCCCGAATGGGGACACTGAAGCTTTCTTT. Residues: CARAPNGDTEAFF.

This chain uses TRBV30 with TRBJ2-5; 8 nucleotides agree with TRBD2. Germline CDR1 and CDR2: GTSNPN and SVGIG (reference sequence). The CDR3 is 15 residues long. With 3 bases clipped from V and 1 base from J, the junction kept 7 bases outside the gene matches. CDR3 DNA: TGTGCCTGGAGCGACCTACTAGCGGCCCAAGAGACCCAGTACTTC. It yields the protein CAWSDLLAAQETQYF.

This clone turned up a few times. The chain employs TRBV29-1 and TRBJ1-1; D unresolved. Between the trimmed V and J ends, which lost 4 bases and 4 bases, there was a span of 13 bases. The CDR3 totals 13 residues. Germline assignment: CDR1 SQVTM and CDR2 ANQGSEA. CDR3 in DNA: TGCAGCGTTGTGGTAACAGAGGGCACTGAAGCTTTCTTT. Translated, it gives CSVVVTEGTEAFF.

This sequence joins TRBV4-3 and TRBJ1-2; 9 bases line up with TRBD1. Germline CDR1 is LGHNA and CDR2 is YSLEER. The V and J ends lost 5 bases and 4 bases, in that order; junction bases with no gene match: 8. This CDR3 comprises 15 residues. The CDR3 is CASSGRGTGTYGYTF. Here the CDR3 DNA reads TGCGCCAGCAGCGGAAGGGGGACAGGGACCTATGGCTACACCTTC.

V and J are TRBV6-5 and TRBJ2-7; 7 bases are a match to TRBD2. Germline loops: CDR1 MNHEY, CDR2 SVGAGI. J gave up 7 bases and V 6 bases, and 15 bases lay outside the gene matches. The CDR3 sequence is 15 residues long. The CDR3 sequence is CASSGGREAVREQYF. The CDR3 DNA reads TGTGCCAGCAGCGGGGGTCGGGAGGCCGTGAGGGAGCAGTACTTC.

The V call is TRBV30, the J call TRBJ2-1, with D uncertain. This CDR3 contains 16 residues. V was shortened by 0 bases and J by 0 bases, with 12 bases between the two germline ends. Per germline, CDR1 GTSNPN and CDR2 SVGIG (reference sequence). CDR3 nucleotide sequence: TGTGCCTGGAGTGTACGAGTTGCACGCTCCTACAATGAGCAGTTCTTC. This translates into CAWSVRVARSYNEQFF.

This rearrangement joins TRBV10-3 to TRBJ1-1; D is perhaps TRBD1 (6 bases). Per the germline V gene, CDR1 is ENHRY and CDR2 is SYGVKD. The V end was cut by 1 base, the J end by 0 bases, with 15 bases between. CDR3 length equals 17 residues. CDR3 residues: CAISEWSPDSVNTEAFF. As DNA, the CDR3 is TGTGCCATCAGTGAGTGGTCCCCGGACAGTGTGAACACTGAAGCTTTCTTT.

This clone was counted a few times. This chain uses TRBV18 with TRBJ2-1; 7 bases agree with TRBD1. Unmatched junction bases numbered 8, after V lost 4 bases and J lost 5 bases. This CDR3 spans 15 amino acids. In germline, CDR1 is KGHSH, CDR2 LQKENI. CDR3 nucleotides: TGTGCCAGCTCACTACACCGGGACAGCCACAATGAGCAGTTCTTC. It translates to CASSLHRDSHNEQFF.

This clone has just a few counts. This chain uses TRBV18 with TRBJ2-7, with D uncertain. The CDR3 contains 16 residues. Germline CDR1 KGHSH, CDR2 LQKENI. V gave up 0 bases and J gave up 0 bases, with 12 bases separating them. CDR3 protein: CASSPPSQDPSYEQYF. Here the CDR3 DNA reads TGTGCCAGCTCACCACCGAGCCAGGACCCCTCCTACGAGCAGTACTTC. The variable domain in full, with the rest retrieved from reference TRBV18 and TRBJ2-7, is NAGVMQNPRHLVRRRGQEARLRCSPMKGHSHVYWYRQLPEEGLKFMVYLQKENIIDESGMPKERFSAEFPKEGPSILRIQQVVRGDSAAYFCASSPPSQDPSYEQYFGPGTRLTVT.

This clone was picked up a small number of times. This chain links TRBV30 with TRBJ2-1, with 10 bases matching TRBD2. V shed 3 bases and J 7 bases; nucleotides not matched to a gene: 3. From germline, CDR1 is GTSNPN and CDR2 SVGIG (reference sequence). The length of the CDR3 is 13 residues. CDR3 nucleotide sequence: TGTGCCTGGAGGCCAGCGGGAGGGAATGAGCAGTTCTTC. Its translation is CAWRPAGGNEQFF.

The CDR3 region has the DNA TGTGCCAGCAGCCAAGATATCCAGGGGGCGGCCAAAAACATTCAGTACTTC. Amino acid sequence: CASSQDIQGAAKNIQYF. This rearrangement joins TRBV4-2 to TRBJ2-4; the match to TRBD1 covers 8 bases. The V segment lost 0 bases and the J segment 1 base; nucleotides outside the gene matches: 5. The CDR3 has 17 amino acids. Germline CDR1 LGHNA, CDR2 YNFKEQ.

The chain uses TRBV30 and TRBJ1-1, with D uncertain. CDR1 and CDR2 from the germline V gene are GTSNPN and SVGIG (reference sequence). The CDR3 sequence is 15 residues long. Trimming stripped 1 base from V and 2 bases from J, with 14 bases between. This chain's CDR3 is CAWSAPEQQNTEAFF. The CDR3, as DNA: TGTGCCTGGAGTGCCCCCGAACAGCAAAACACTGAAGCTTTCTTT.

V and J are TRBV27 and TRBJ1-1; 7 bases match TRBD1. This CDR3 has 14 residues. With V trimmed by 2 bases and J by 5 bases, 5 bases remained unmatched. Germline CDR1 MNHEY, CDR2 SMNVEV (reference sequence). The CDR3 coding sequence is TGTGCCAGCAGTTTAGACAGGGATCGGACTGAAGCTTTCTTT. This codes for CASSLDRDRTEAFF.

This clone was counted only a few times. The V gene is TRBV29-1, the J gene TRBJ2-7; 10 nucleotides line up with TRBD1. The CDR3 spans 13 residues. Germline CDR1 and CDR2: SQVTM and ANQGSEA. V lost 6 bases, J lost 5 bases, and 7 bases stayed unmatched. CDR3 bases: TGCAGCGTCGGCGGGACAGGGGACGACGAGCAGTACTTC. It is translated as CSVGGTGDDEQYF.

J is TRBJ2-1 and V is TRBV30; tentatively, D is TRBD2 (5 bases). V was shortened by 4 bases and J by 7 bases, with 17 bases between the two germline ends. Germline V lookup: CDR1 GTSNPN, CDR2 SVGIG (reference sequence). CDR3 size: 14 residues. The CDR3 here is CAWTTGLAVNEQFF. The DNA of the CDR3 is TGTGCCTGGACCACGGGGTTGGCGGTAAATGAGCAGTTCTTC. Supplemented by reference TRBV30 and TRBJ2-1, the full variable domain reads SQTIHQWPATLVQPVGSPLSLECTVEGTSNPNLYWYRQAAGRGLQLLFYSVGIGQISSEVPQNLSASRPQDRQFILSSKKLLLSDSGFYLCAWTTGLAVNEQFFGPGTRLTVL.

The chain couples TRBV30 to TRBJ2-7, with TRBD1 identical over 10 bases. In germline, CDR1 is GTSNPN, CDR2 SVGIG (reference sequence). The ends lost 2 bases at V and 6 bases at J; junction bases unmatched: 10. The CDR3 has 15 residues. CDR3 bases: TGTGCCTGGAGTATTTCGGGACAGGGGTACGGCGAGCAGTACTTC. This translates into CAWSISGQGYGEQYF.

Concerning this clone itself: Other DNA variants within this sample encode the same CDR3. The J gene is TRBJ2-6, the V gene TRBV30; D uncertain. The germline gives CDR1 GTSNPN, CDR2 SVGIG (reference sequence). V was pared by 5 bases and J by 0 bases, with 5 bases between. CDR3 length: 13 amino acids. The CDR3: CAWSGSGANVLTF. DNA of the CDR3: TGTGCCTGGTCGGGCTCTGGGGCCAACGTCCTGACTTTC.

The V gene is TRBV27, the J gene TRBJ1-1; no firm D call. V lost 4 bases and J 7 bases, leaving 13 bases between the germline ends. CDR3 length: 13 residues. Germline CDR1 and CDR2: MNHEY and SMNVEV (reference sequence). The CDR3 region has the DNA TGTGCCAGCAGTTCAATCATTGTGAGTGAAGCTTTCTTT. As protein: CASSSIIVSEAFF.

The genes are TRBV4-2 and TRBJ2-2, with 10 nucleotides matching TRBD2. Looked up from germline, CDR1 is LGHNA and CDR2 is YNFKEQ. The ends lost 1 base at V and 5 bases at J; junction bases unmatched: 7. This CDR3 has 17 residues. DNA for the CDR3: TGTGCCAGCAGCCAAGCCGGACTAGCGGCGGGGACCGGGGAGCTGTTTTTT. It is translated as CASSQAGLAAGTGELFF.